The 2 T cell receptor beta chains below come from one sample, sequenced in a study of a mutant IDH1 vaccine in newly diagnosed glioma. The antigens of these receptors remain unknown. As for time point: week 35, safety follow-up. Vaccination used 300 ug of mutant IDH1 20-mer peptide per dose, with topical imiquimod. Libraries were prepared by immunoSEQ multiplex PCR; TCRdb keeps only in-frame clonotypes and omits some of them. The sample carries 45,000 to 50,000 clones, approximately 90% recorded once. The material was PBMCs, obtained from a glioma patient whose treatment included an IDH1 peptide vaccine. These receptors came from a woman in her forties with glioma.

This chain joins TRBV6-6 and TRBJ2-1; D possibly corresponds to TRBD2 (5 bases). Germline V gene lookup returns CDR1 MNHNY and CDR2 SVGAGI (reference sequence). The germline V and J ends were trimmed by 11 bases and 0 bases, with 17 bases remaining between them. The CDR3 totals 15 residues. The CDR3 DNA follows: TGTGCCGGCTCCCCCGGGGTAAGCTCCTACAATGAGCAGTTCTTC. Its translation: CAGSPGVSSYNEQFF.

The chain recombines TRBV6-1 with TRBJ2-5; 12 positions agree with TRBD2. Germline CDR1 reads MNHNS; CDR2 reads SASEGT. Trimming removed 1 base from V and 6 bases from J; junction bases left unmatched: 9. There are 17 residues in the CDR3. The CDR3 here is CASSEGASGGAYQTQYF. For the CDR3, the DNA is TGTGCCAGCAGTGAAGGGGCTAGCGGGGGGGCCTACCAGACCCAGTACTTC.